Shown below are 27 T cell receptor beta chains from a single sample sequenced in a study of CD8 T cells in ankylosing spondylitis. Findings and caveats of the study: There was a TCR beta motif, made of eight highly homologous variants, that appeared characteristic of ankylosing spondylitis blood.

TCRdb redid the calling of the 5' RACE reads with MiXCR, one entry per CDR3 protein. The profile shows roughly 300,000 distinct CDR3 sequences, 8% of them singletons. These TCRs' antigens remain unknown. Specimen: blood, either unsorted or a sorted T cell fraction (not recorded which). The receptors stem from a male donor with ankylosing spondylitis.

The rearrangement links TRBV6-2 or TRBV6-3 to TRBJ1-4; unclear D gene. In germline, CDR1 is MNHEY, CDR2 SVGEGT. V lost 6 bases and J lost 8, with 7 bases in between. The CDR3 is 11 amino acids. The CDR3 sequence: CASRNLEKLFF. In DNA, the CDR3 is TGTGCCAGCAGAAACTTGGAAAAACTGTTTTTT.

This clonotype was found a few times. The V call is TRBV7-9, the J call TRBJ2-1; 12 bases align to TRBD2. Germline CDR1 and CDR2: SEHNR and FQNEAQ (reference sequence). The CDR3 spans 16 residues. The V segment lost 0 bases and the J segment 12 bases; nucleotides outside the gene matches: 9. CDR3 protein: CASSLAQGLAGKGQFF. For the CDR3, the DNA is TGTGCCAGCAGCTTAGCGCAAGGACTAGCGGGAAAAGGGCAGTTCTTC.

This clonotype was recorded a few times. This chain uses TRBV11-2 with TRBJ2-7; 10 bases match TRBD2. V trimming: 6 bases; J trimming: 1 base; junction bases outside the gene matches: 15. Germline CDR1 reads SGHAT; CDR2 reads FQNNGV. The CDR3 loop spans 18 amino acids. The CDR3 loop reads CASSLAASGSSASYEQYF. CDR3 nucleotide sequence: TGTGCCAGCAGTCTCGCGGCTAGCGGGAGTTCCGCATCCTACGAGCAGTACTTC.

The chain couples TRBV5-1 to TRBJ2-2; possible D gene TRBD1, 6 bases. The CDR3 length is 13 residues. CDR1 SGHRS and CDR2 YFSETQ come from the germline V gene. V shed 4 bases and J shed 4 bases, with 8 bases lying between them. In nucleotides, the CDR3 is TGCGCCAGCAGCACCAGGGGCACCGGGGAGCTGTTTTTT. Its protein product is CASSTRGTGELFF.

The sample holds a few counts of this clonotype. The chain recombines TRBV5-1 with TRBJ1-1, with 7 bases aligning to TRBD1. This CDR3 is 15 amino acids long. V lost 0 bases, J lost 0 bases, and 2 bases stayed unmatched. CDR1 and CDR2 from the germline V gene are SGHRS and YFSETQ. The CDR3 nucleotides read TGCGCCAGCAGCTTGGACAGGGGAATGAACACTGAAGCTTTCTTT. It specifies CASSLDRGMNTEAFF.

This clonotype was observed at least ten times. This CDR3 is CASSSASGRIGEQFF. The CDR3 bases are TGTGCCAGCAGTTCCGCTAGCGGGAGAATCGGTGAGCAGTTCTTC. The rearrangement links TRBV28 to TRBJ2-1; 10 positions agree with TRBD2. Germline CDR1 MDHEN, CDR2 SYDVKM. This CDR3 has 15 amino acids. Trimming at V came to 4 bases and at J to 9 bases, leaving 9 bases not matched to a gene.

The V call is TRBV28, the J call TRBJ2-7; D might be TRBD1 or TRBD2, each matching 5 bases. CDR1 and CDR2 (germline): MDHEN, SYDVKM. Trimming removed 2 bases at V and 7 bases at J, with 15 bases between. CDR3 length: 14 amino acids. The CDR3 loop reads CASSLGPTGLEQYF. The CDR3, as DNA: TGTGCCAGCAGTTTAGGTCCGACGGGGCTAGAGCAGTACTTC.

The CDR3 coding sequence is TGTGCCACTAAAAGGTGGGATACGATATCTGGGGCCAACGTCCTGACTTTC. Translated, it gives CATKRWDTISGANVLTF. The chain is built from TRBV15 and TRBJ2-6; D is unresolved. The germline V gene encodes CDR1 LNHNV and CDR2 YYDKDF (reference sequence). The CDR3 totals 17 residues. The V end lost 9 bases, the J end lost 1 base, and 19 bases lay between the germline ends.

This chain uses TRBV6-5 with TRBJ2-7; TRBD1 might be the D (5 bases). The germline V and J ends were trimmed by 2 bases and 6 bases, with 14 bases remaining between them. Germline-derived CDR1 and CDR2 are MNHEY and SVGAGI. The CDR3 extends over 14 amino acids. The CDR3 DNA reads as TGTGCCAGCAGTTACGGCTGGCAGGGAAGCGAGCAGTACTTC. Translating gives CASSYGWQGSEQYF.

This clonotype has a count of ten or more. The V call is TRBV29-1, the J call TRBJ1-1; possibly TRBD1 for D (6 bases). Trimming shortened V by 7 bases and J by 4 bases, and 16 bases separated the two germline ends. This CDR3 is built from 13 residues. Germline V gives CDR1 SQVTM, CDR2 ANQGSEA. The CDR3 loop is CSARMGGRTEAFF. In DNA, the CDR3 is TGCAGCGCGAGAATGGGGGGCCGCACTGAAGCTTTCTTT.

This clonotype was picked up a small number of times. The chain combines TRBV12-3 or TRBV12-4 with TRBJ1-6; D unclear. The germline V and J ends were trimmed by 5 bases and 0 bases, with 17 bases remaining between them. The CDR3 contains 18 residues. CDR3 in amino acids: CASSPPRTVRSYNSPLHF. Here the CDR3 DNA reads TGTGCCAGCAGTCCCCCGCGGACGGTTCGCTCCTATAATTCACCCCTCCACTTT.

The CDR3 nucleotides read TGCAGTGCTAGAAAGCGGGAAAGCACCTACGAGCAGTACTTC. This codes for CSARKRESTYEQYF. This sequence joins TRBV20-1 and TRBJ2-7; 7 bases are a match to TRBD2. The CDR3 runs to 14 residues. The germline gives CDR1 DFQATT, CDR2 SNEGSKA (reference sequence). V was pared by 2 bases and J by 2 bases, with 6 bases of the junction left unmatched.

This clonotype was counted many times. The chain carries TRBV5-1 and TRBJ1-4; perhaps TRBD1 as D (5 bases). This CDR3 is built from 14 residues. Germline CDR1 is SGHRS and CDR2 is YFSETQ. Trimming took off 4 bases at V and 6 bases at J, with 13 bases between the two ends. The CDR3 DNA reads as TGCGCCAGCAGCGTCGGGACCTCGTATGAAAAACTGTTTTTT. This sequence encodes CASSVGTSYEKLFF.

Many counts were recorded for this clonotype. At one boundary the junction diverges from the germline segment, which might be a read error. V and J are TRBV20-1 and TRBJ1-5; 8 positions agree with TRBD1. Germline CDR1 DFQATT, CDR2 SNEGSKA (reference sequence). The CDR3 is 13 residues long. The CDR3 region is CSARRTGSQPQQF. The CDR3, as DNA: TGCAGTGCTAGGCGGACAGGGAGTCAGCCCCAGCAATTT.

The chain is built from TRBV5-1 and TRBJ2-7, with D perhaps being TRBD1 or TRBD2 (5 bases each). V was trimmed by 0 bases and J by 2 bases, leaving 9 bases between them. This CDR3 is 14 amino acids long. The germline CDR1 and CDR2 sequences are SGHRS and YFSETQ. The CDR3, as DNA: TGCGCCAGCAGCTTGGGGGACCGGACCTACGAGCAGTACTTC. Translation: CASSLGDRTYEQYF.

The chain couples TRBV29-1 to TRBJ2-1; D gene ambiguous. Trimming pared 7 bases from V and 10 bases from J, leaving 17 bases between. This CDR3 contains 12 residues. In germline, CDR1 is SQVTM, CDR2 ANQGSEA. The CDR3 DNA reads as TGCAGCGGATCAAGAGAGGAAAGCGAGCAGTTCTTC. Amino acid sequence: CSGSREESEQFF.

This clonotype was detected only a few times. This chain links TRBV5-1 with TRBJ2-5, with D possibly being TRBD2 (6 bases). The germline gives CDR1 SGHRS, CDR2 YFSETQ. The CDR3 runs 14 residues. V was pared by 4 bases and J by 2 bases, with 12 bases between. The CDR3 here is CASSTTGGQETQYF. As DNA, the CDR3 is TGCGCCAGCAGCACAACCGGGGGACAAGAGACCCAGTACTTC. The full variable domain, rest sourced from reference TRBV5-1 and TRBJ2-5, is KAGVTQTPRYLIKTRGQQVTLSCSPISGHRSVSWYQQTPGQGLQFLFEYFSETQRNKGNFPGRFSGRQFSNSRSEMNVSTLELGDSALYLCASSTTGGQETQYFGPGTRLLVL.

This clonotype was seen at least ten times. The rearrangement uses TRBV11-2 and TRBJ1-1; D is uncertain. With 1 base removed from V and 5 bases from J, the gap between germline ends came to 8 bases. Germline values: CDR1 SGHAT, CDR2 FQNNGV. This CDR3 comprises 13 residues. CDR3 in DNA: TGTGCCAGCAGCTTAGGAGAGGTAACTGAAGCTTTCTTT. It translates to CASSLGEVTEAFF.

In this sample, this clonotype turned up a few times. The genes are TRBV5-5 and TRBJ2-7; D not certain. There are 13 residues in the CDR3. Trimming stripped 5 bases from V and 6 bases from J, with 15 bases between. Germline V gives CDR1 SGHKS, CDR2 YYEKEE (reference sequence). CDR3 protein: CASSPVSGGEQYF. DNA for the CDR3: TGTGCCAGCAGTCCAGTTTCCGGCGGCGAGCAGTACTTC.

The gene calls are TRBV20-1 and TRBJ1-5; no clear D. The CDR3 length is 16 residues. CDR1 DFQATT and CDR2 SNEGSKA come from the germline V gene (reference sequence). The V end was cut by 0 bases, the J end by 3 bases, with 15 bases between. CDR3 bases: TGCAGTGCTAGAGATCCTAGTTGGCAGCCCAATCAGCCCCAGCATTTT. Translation gives CSARDPSWQPNQPQHF.

This clonotype has just a few counts. The V call is TRBV5-1, the J call TRBJ2-7; D is perhaps TRBD2 (6 bases). Germline CDR1 SGHRS, CDR2 YFSETQ. Trimming left V 0 bases short and J 6 bases short, with 16 bases between. CDR3 length: 15 residues. The CDR3 here is CASSLGQGRTIEQYF. The CDR3 bases are TGCGCCAGCAGCTTGGGGCAGGGACGGACTATCGAGCAGTACTTC.

This clonotype was seen a few times. The rearrangement uses TRBV7-9 and TRBJ2-7; TRBD2 matches 7 bases. V was pared by 5 bases and J by 6 bases, with 16 bases of the junction left unmatched. The CDR3 totals 16 residues. The germline gives CDR1 SEHNR, CDR2 FQNEAQ (reference sequence). CDR3 region: CASSPGSLASGLEQYF. CDR3 coding DNA: TGTGCCAGCAGCCCAGGGAGTTTGGCTAGCGGCCTCGAGCAGTACTTC.

J is TRBJ2-1 and V is TRBV10-3; TRBD2 matches 7 bases. Germline loops: CDR1 ENHRY, CDR2 SYGVKD. Unmatched junction bases numbered 7, after V lost 7 bases and J lost 7 bases. This CDR3 has 13 residues. In DNA, the CDR3 is TGTGCCATCACGGCGGGAGTGGTGAATGAGCAGTTCTTC. Translated: CAITAGVVNEQFF.

The sample holds a few counts of this clonotype. This rearrangement joins TRBV5-1 to TRBJ2-6; no clear D gene. With 4 bases removed from V and 0 bases from J, the gap between germline ends came to 17 bases. Germline V CDR1 and CDR2: SGHRS, YFSETQ. This CDR3 has 18 residues. The CDR3 sequence: CASSPASPTSSGANVLTF. Written as DNA, the CDR3 is TGCGCCAGCAGCCCAGCGTCCCCCACGAGCTCTGGGGCCAACGTCCTGACTTTC.

The chain recombines TRBV6-1 with TRBJ2-7; 9 positions agree with TRBD2. The length of the CDR3 is 15 residues. Trimming took 5 bases from V and 1 from J; bases not matched to a gene: 6. Germline V lookup: CDR1 MNHNS, CDR2 SASEGT. The CDR3 sequence is CASSRPGLASYEQYF. The CDR3 region has the DNA TGTGCCAGCAGTCGACCGGGACTAGCTTCCTACGAGCAGTACTTC.

This clonotype was found many times. This rearrangement joins TRBV5-1 to TRBJ2-1, with 8 bases aligning to TRBD2. The V gene end was trimmed by 4 bases and the J gene end by 0 bases; junction bases not matched to a gene: 9. The CDR3 is 17 residues long. Germline loops: CDR1 SGHRS, CDR2 YFSETQ. The CDR3 DNA reads TGCGCCAGCAGCCCGGCGGGAGGTCTCGGCTCCTACAATGAGCAGTTCTTC. Residues: CASSPAGGLGSYNEQFF.

The chain links TRBV7-9 to TRBJ1-1; TRBD1 is a possible D gene (5 bases). V gave up 3 bases and J gave up 6 bases, with 8 bases separating them. This CDR3 has 12 amino acids. Looked up from germline, CDR1 is SEHNR and CDR2 is FQNEAQ (reference sequence). The DNA of the CDR3 is TGTGCCAGCAGCTTCAGGGCCTCTGAAGCTTTCTTT. This translates into CASSFRASEAFF.